A selection of T cell receptor beta chains follows, all from one sample in a study of shared clonotypes between healthy human individuals. Generated by immunoSEQ multiplex PCR, the TCRdb table keeps only in-frame clones and is missing some. The sample has about 380,000 clones; 95% to 97% are singletons. The sample taken for sequencing was memory CD8+ T cells sorted from blood. The receptor set was obtained from a man between 25 and 39 years old in good health. Both conserved end residues are part of each CDR3. Each record gives: V gene, J gene, D gene, clone size, CDR3 DNA, CDR3 protein. D genes are given only for firm matches. Clone sizes are given selectively: once, few, many, or a class where the clone is expanded.

>TRBV28|TRBJ2-7|-|once
TGTGCCAGCAGTCCAGGACCCTACGAGCAGTACTTC
CASSPGPYEQYF
>TRBV6-6|TRBJ1-2|-|-
TGTGCCAGCAGTTCCCGGACAGCCTCAAACTATGGCTACACCTTC
CASSSRTASNYGYTF
>TRBV19|TRBJ2-2|-|-
TGTGCCAGTAGTCTAACGAGAAATGCAGGGGAGCTGTTTTTT
CASSLTRNAGELFF
>TRBV9|TRBJ2-5|TRBD2|once
TGTGCCAGCAGCGTAGCGGGGGGAGGGACCCAGTACTTC
CASSVAGGGTQYF
>TRBV27|TRBJ1-3|TRBD1|-
TGTGCCAGCAGTTTGACAGGGGATCCTGGAAACACCATATATTTT
CASSLTGDPGNTIYF
>TRBV29-1|TRBJ2-5|-|-
TGCAGCGCCGGAATAGAGACCCAGTACTTC
CSAGIETQYF
>TRBV6-5|TRBJ2-7|-|-
TGTGCCAGCAGTTACAGGTCGATCTCCTACGAGCAGTACTTC
CASSYRSISYEQYF
>TRBV19|TRBJ2-5|TRBD1|-
TGTGCCAGTAGTATATTGGGACAGGGATACCAAGAGACCCAGTACTTC
CASSILGQGYQETQYF
>TRBV5-4|TRBJ2-1|TRBD1|-
TGTGCCAGCAGCTTGGATGGGACAGGGGAACATGAGCAGTTCTTC
CASSLDGTGEHEQFF
>TRBV15|TRBJ2-2|TRBD1|-
TGTGCCACCAGCAGAGATAGGGGCAGGGGGTACACCGGGGAGCTGTTTTTT
CATSRDRGRGYTGELFF